Presented here are 15 T cell receptor beta chains from one specimen sequenced in a study of CD8 T cells in ankylosing spondylitis. TCRdb re-called the 5' RACE reads with MiXCR, one entry per CDR3 protein. The sample consists of roughly 230,000 distinct CDR3 sequences, less than 9.5% of them appearing once. Material for sequencing was blood, either unsorted or a sorted T cell fraction (not recorded which). These receptors were obtained from a female donor with ankylosing spondylitis or in good health (not recorded which).

This clonotype was found a few times. The chain carries TRBV2 and TRBJ2-3, with D perhaps TRBD2 (6 bases). Germline V gene data show CDR1 as SNHLY and CDR2 as FYNNEI. This CDR3 region has 15 residues. V was shortened by 3 bases and J by 3 bases, with 13 bases between the two germline ends. The CDR3 spells CASSERLARTDTQYF. For the CDR3, the DNA is TGTGCCAGCAGTGAGCGGCTAGCGAGGACAGATACGCAGTATTTT.

This clonotype occurred many times. The chain is built from TRBV29-1 and TRBJ2-4, with 12 bases lining up with TRBD1. The CDR3 totals 14 residues. V shed 6 bases, J shed 8 bases, and the junction held 8 bases outside the gene matches. Germline V gene lookup returns CDR1 SQVTM and CDR2 ANQGSEA. CDR3 nucleotides: TGCAGCGTAGGGACAGGGGGCATATGGGACATTCAGTACTTC. Translated: CSVGTGGIWDIQYF.

This clonotype has at least ten counts. The chain employs TRBV9 and TRBJ2-2, with D possibly being TRBD2 (6 bases). The CDR3 runs to 15 residues. Germline CDR1 is SGDLS and CDR2 is YYNGEE. The germline V and J ends were trimmed by 4 bases and 6 bases, with 16 bases remaining between them. The DNA of the CDR3 is TGTGCCAGCAGCTCCTCCCTTGGGGGGTCCGGGGAGCTGTTTTTT. It encodes CASSSSLGGSGELFF.

This clonotype was counted at least ten times. The genes are TRBV3-1 and TRBJ2-5; TRBD2 aligns across 11 bases. V lost 2 bases and J lost 7; bases outside the gene matches: 12. There are 17 residues in the CDR3. CDR1 is LGHDT and CDR2 is YNNKEL in the germline V gene (reference sequence). CDR3 DNA: TGTGCCAGCAGCCAAATAACTAGCGGGAGTGGGACTCGGACCCAGTACTTC. Protein product: CASSQITSGSGTRTQYF.

In its sample, this clonotype was seen many times. The chain carries TRBV29-1 and TRBJ1-1; 7 positions match TRBD1. The CDR3 runs 10 residues. V lost 6 bases and J lost 6; bases outside the gene matches: 1. CDR1 is SQVTM and CDR2 is ANQGSEA in the germline V gene. The CDR3 DNA is TGCAGCGTAACAGGGGCTGAAGCTTTCTTT. Protein: CSVTGAEAFF.

This clonotype appeared many times. The genes are TRBV6-2 or TRBV6-3 and TRBJ2-1; TRBD1 matches at 8 bases. This CDR3 has 12 amino acids. The germline CDR1 and CDR2 sequences are MNHEY and SVGEGT. After removal of 2 bases from V and 14 bases from J, the junction contained 5 bases not matched to a gene. The CDR3 bases are TGTGCCAGCAGTTACGGGAGGACAGGGAAGTTCTTC. It is translated as CASSYGRTGKFF.

Ten or more counts support this clonotype. V usage is TRBV20-1 and J usage is TRBJ2-7, with 8 bases matching TRBD2. The junction had 7 bases not matched to a gene; V was cut back by 6 bases and J by 0 bases. Germline values: CDR1 DFQATT, CDR2 SNEGSKA (reference sequence). The CDR3 is made up of 14 amino acids. CDR3: CSATASGLSYEQYF. The CDR3 coding sequence is TGCAGTGCCACCGCTAGCGGGCTCTCCTACGAGCAGTACTTC.

In this sample, this clonotype turned up a few times. The chain has TRBV5-1 and TRBJ2-7, with 7 bases aligning to TRBD2. Germline CDR1 SGHRS, CDR2 YFSETQ. With V trimmed by 1 base and J by 3 bases, 10 bases remained unmatched. CDR3 size: 16 residues. The CDR3 DNA reads TGCGCCAGCAGCTTGAATGGTGGGGAGGGACTCTACGAGCAGTACTTC. Translated, it gives CASSLNGGEGLYEQYF.

This clonotype was picked up many times. This chain uses TRBV7-9 with TRBJ2-4, with 7 nucleotides matching TRBD1. V gave up 1 base and J gave up 1 base; unmatched junction bases: 1. This CDR3 has 15 residues. CDR1 SEHNR and CDR2 FQNEAQ come from the germline V gene (reference sequence). The CDR3 protein is CASSLVQGAKNIQYF. The DNA for the CDR3 is TGTGCCAGCAGCTTAGTACAGGGGGCCAAAAACATTCAGTACTTC.

At least ten counts were recorded for this clonotype. The V gene is TRBV5-8, the J gene TRBJ1-2; D gene uncertain. CDR1 SGHTS and CDR2 YDEGEE come from the germline V gene. Trimming cost V 2 bases and J 4 bases, with 12 bases left between them. This CDR3 contains 14 residues. Written as DNA, the CDR3 is TGTGCCAGCAGCTTTCAAGTTTCGGGCTATGGCTACACCTTC. It yields the protein CASSFQVSGYGYTF.

This clonotype was seen ten or more times. The gene calls are TRBV5-1 and TRBJ2-1; 7 bases agree with TRBD2. The CDR3 contains 15 residues. CDR1 is SGHRS and CDR2 is YFSETQ in the germline V gene. V was clipped by 7 bases and J by 1 base; unmatched bases: 8. CDR3 DNA sequence: TGCGCCAGCGCAGGGAGGGTTGGATCCTACAATGAGCAGTTCTTC. Encoded protein: CASAGRVGSYNEQFF.

This clonotype was counted many times. The gene calls are TRBV4-3 and TRBJ2-5; 8 bases are shared with TRBD2. Germline V lookup: CDR1 LGHNA, CDR2 YSLEER. V lost 1 base and J lost 2; bases outside the gene matches: 6. This CDR3 spans 16 amino acids. CDR3 region: CASSQALAGSQETQYF. The CDR3 DNA follows: TGCGCCAGCAGCCAAGCTTTAGCGGGAAGTCAAGAGACCCAGTACTTC.

This clonotype was recorded at least ten times. The rearrangement links TRBV9 to TRBJ2-1, with 10 bases aligning to TRBD2. Trimming at V came to 4 bases and at J to 5 bases, leaving 15 bases not matched to a gene. In germline, CDR1 is SGDLS, CDR2 YYNGEE. The CDR3 runs to 18 residues. The CDR3 sequence is CASSPRSGASGRNNEQFF. CDR3 sequence (DNA): TGTGCCAGCAGCCCTCGATCGGGGGCTAGCGGGAGAAACAATGAGCAGTTCTTC.

This clonotype appeared many times. The chain employs TRBV12-3 or TRBV12-4 and TRBJ2-1; D unclear. Deletions cut 5 bases from V and 2 bases from J, with 10 bases between. The CDR3 is 14 amino acids. This chain's CDR3 is CASSLSGAYNEQFF. The CDR3 region has the DNA TGTGCCAGCAGTCTGTCTGGGGCCTACAATGAGCAGTTCTTC.

This clonotype was counted a few times. Being one base from a much bigger clone, this may be a read error. The J gene is TRBJ2-7, the V gene TRBV4-3; 9 bases match TRBD2. CDR1 is LGHNA and CDR2 is YSLEER in the germline V gene. CDR3 length equals 16 residues. Written as DNA, the CDR3 is TGCGTCAGCAGAAAAACGGCTAGCGGGAACTCCTACGAGCAGTACTTC. This translates into CVSRKTASGNSYEQYF.